These T cell receptor beta chains were read from a single sample in a study of blood T cell repertoires in COVID-19. The assay was immunoSEQ multiplex PCR, and TCRdb's table has in-frame clones only and misses some. The sample has 280,000 or so clones; around nine tenths are singletons. The source material was peripheral blood. The receptors stem from a woman in her sixties or seventies with acute or convalescent COVID-19. Both conserved end residues are part of each CDR3. A D gene is named only where the DNA matches it firmly. Clone size, where shown, is once, few, many, or a class for clones that have expanded.

.,TRBJ1-1,TRBV27,.,CASQVSWADMNTEAFF,TGTGCCAGCCAAGTTTCCTGGGCAGATATGAACACTGAAGCTTTCTTT
.,TRBJ2-1,TRBV7-9,TRBD1,CASSLAGGRNEQFF,TGTGCCAGCAGCTTAGCAGGGGGCCGGAATGAGCAGTTCTTC
few,TRBJ1-5,TRBV18,.,CASSGPGDGQPQHF,TGTGCCAGCTCAGGACCAGGGGACGGTCAGCCCCAGCATTTT
.,TRBJ1-4,TRBV5-1,TRBD1,CASSSGQGHEKLFF,TGCGCCAGCAGCTCGGGACAGGGGCACGAAAAACTGTTTTTT
.,TRBJ1-4,TRBV5-1,.,CASSLTAPTNEKLFF,TGCGCCAGCAGCTTAACAGCTCCAACTAATGAAAAACTGTTTTTT
.,TRBJ2-1,TRBV19,TRBD2,CASSSPRTSAYNEQFF,TGTGCCAGTAGTTCCCCACGGACTAGCGCGTACAATGAGCAGTTCTTC
.,TRBJ2-5,TRBV24-1,TRBD2,CATSDPSGGAYQETQYF,TGTGCCACCAGTGACCCAAGCGGGGGGGCATACCAAGAGACCCAGTACTTC
.,TRBJ2-2,TRBV6-2/TRBV6-3,TRBD2,CASSYSVAGQDTGELFF,TGTGCCAGCAGTTACTCCGTAGCGGGGCAAGATACCGGGGAGCTGTTTTTT
.,TRBJ1-3,TRBV28,TRBD1,CASSSWTGGNTIYF,TGTGCCAGCAGTTCTTGGACAGGGGGAAACACCATATATTTT
.,TRBJ1-4,TRBV7-9,.,CASSTGGGEKLFF,TGTGCCAGCAGTACTGGAGGAGGAGAAAAACTGTTTTTT
.,TRBJ2-7,TRBV27,TRBD2,CASSLFKGRGLAGGASYEQYF,TGTGCCAGCAGTTTATTTAAGGGCCGTGGGCTAGCGGGCGGAGCATCCTACGAGCAGTACTTC
.,TRBJ1-1,TRBV7-2,.,CASSPWAPGNTEAFF,TGTGCCAGCAGCCCCTGGGCCCCAGGCAACACTGAAGCTTTCTTT
.,TRBJ2-7,TRBV27,.,CASSLSFTGSYEQYF,TGTGCCAGCAGTTTATCCTTTACAGGGTCCTACGAGCAGTACTTC